One and the same sample provided the 21 T cell receptor beta chains below, sequenced in a study of PD-1 blockade in classical Hodgkin lymphoma. As for time point: cycle 4 day 1 (C4D1), after six to seven weeks of nivolumab. All the patients suffered relapse after autologous stem cell transplantation, and brentuximab vedotin exposure differed. Thawed PBMCs underwent magnetic negative selection to yield purified CD4+ T cells. Method: immunoSEQ multiplex PCR; TCRdb's copy keeps in-frame clones and lacks some. The table lists some 19,000 clones, about three quarters of them singletons. The material was CD4+ T cells from blood, obtained before the fourth cycle of nivolumab. These receptors came from a human donor with classical Hodgkin lymphoma.

V is TRBV7-2 and J is TRBJ2-7; D is ambiguous. CDR3 length equals 13 residues. Trimming removed 1 base at V and 6 bases at J, with 10 bases between. Germline V gene lookup returns CDR1 SGHTA and CDR2 FQGNSA. The CDR3 bases are TGTGCCAGCAGCTTAGGGCCGACCGGCGAGCAGTACTTC. It translates to CASSLGPTGEQYF.

This chain links TRBV12-5 with TRBJ2-1; D unresolved. Trimming left V 3 bases short and J 4 bases short, with 10 bases between. The CDR3 consists of 14 residues. Germline CDR1 LGHNT, CDR2 FRNRAP. CDR3 in amino acids: CASGFSQKYNEQFF. In nucleotides, the CDR3 is TGTGCTAGTGGTTTTAGTCAGAAGTACAATGAGCAGTTCTTC.

V and J are TRBV5-1 and TRBJ2-1, with D unresolved. With 5 bases removed from V and 3 bases from J, the gap between germline ends came to 9 bases. The CDR3 runs 13 residues. Germline CDR1 and CDR2: SGHRS and YFSETQ. The DNA for the CDR3 is TGCGCCAGCAGGACCGACGACTACAATGAGCAGTTCTTC. It is translated as CASRTDDYNEQFF.

This rearrangement joins TRBV6-6 to TRBJ1-4, with D uncertain. The ends were cut back, 5 bases at V and 6 bases at J, with 13 bases in the middle. The germline gives CDR1 MNHNY, CDR2 SVGAGI (reference sequence). The CDR3 has 14 amino acids. This CDR3 reads CASSKGQAHEKLFF. CDR3 bases: TGTGCCAGCAGTAAGGGCCAGGCACATGAAAAACTGTTTTTT.

The J gene is TRBJ1-2, the V gene TRBV11-3; D possibly corresponds to TRBD1 (5 bases). The germline V and J ends were trimmed by 1 base and 7 bases, with 13 bases remaining between them. Germline values: CDR1 SGHNT, CDR2 YENEEA. The CDR3 sequence is 14 residues long. CDR3 amino acids: CASSLGAGQAGYTF. The CDR3, as DNA: TGTGCCAGCAGCTTAGGGGCTGGACAAGCTGGCTACACCTTC.

V gene TRBV11-2 combines with J gene TRBJ2-3, with D tentatively TRBD1 (6 bases). Trimming took 8 bases from V and 0 from J, leaving 15 bases between them. The germline gives CDR1 SGHAT, CDR2 FQNNGV. There are 15 residues in the CDR3. The CDR3 region has the DNA TGTGCCAGCGGCCCCCAAGGGGGAAGCACAGATACGCAGTATTTT. It translates to CASGPQGGSTDTQYF.

The chain is built from TRBV5-6 and TRBJ2-1; 10 bases are shared with TRBD2. The CDR3 has 17 residues. Germline CDR1 and CDR2: SGHDT and YYEEEE. V lost 1 base to trimming and J lost 1 base; unmatched junction nucleotides: 5. The CDR3 is CASSLLLAGTSYNEQFF. The CDR3 coding sequence is TGTGCCAGCAGCTTGTTACTAGCGGGAACGTCCTACAATGAGCAGTTCTTC.

The rearrangement uses TRBV4-2 and TRBJ2-1; D is ambiguous. The germline V gene has CDR1 LGHNA and CDR2 YNFKEQ. Trimming shortened V by 1 base and J by 4 bases, and 11 bases separated the two germline ends. CDR3 size: 15 residues. Written as DNA, the CDR3 is TGTGCCAGCAGCCAAGCCTTTGAATCTTACAATGAGCAGTTCTTC. Translation: CASSQAFESYNEQFF.

CDR3 in DNA: TGCGCCAGCAGCCAGGACCTGACAGGAATTAATGAAAAACTGTTTTTT. It yields the protein CASSQDLTGINEKLFF. The J gene is TRBJ1-4, the V gene TRBV4-1; D may be TRBD1 (6 bases). CDR1 and CDR2 from the germline V gene are MGHRA and YSYEKL. The CDR3 contains 16 residues. V lost 3 bases to trimming and J lost 4 bases, with 15 bases between them.

This clone has only a few counts. This sequence joins TRBV10-3 and TRBJ2-7; a possible D gene is TRBD2 (6 bases). Trimming shortened V by 8 bases and J by 0 bases, and 8 bases separated the two germline ends. Germline CDR1 is ENHRY and CDR2 is SYGVKD. This CDR3 has 12 residues. The CDR3 nucleotides are TGTGCCATCGGAGGGACCTCCTACGAGCAGTACTTC. The encoded protein is CAIGGTSYEQYF.

The chain is built from TRBV6-1 and TRBJ1-1; D perhaps matches TRBD1 (6 bases). Germline V lookup: CDR1 MNHNS, CDR2 SASEGT. V was trimmed by 7 bases and J by 4 bases, leaving 19 bases between them. CDR3 length equals 15 residues. The CDR3 bases are TGTGCCAGCACTCCCAGTGTGGGGGCGGGCACTGAAGCTTTCTTT. Translating gives CASTPSVGAGTEAFF.

The V call is TRBV9, the J call TRBJ1-6; no firm D call. The CDR3 loop spans 15 amino acids. Trimming removed 0 bases from V and 5 bases from J, with 9 bases in between. Germline V gene sequence: CDR1 SGDLS, CDR2 YYNGEE. The CDR3 protein is CASSVGAENNSPLHF. CDR3 coding DNA: TGTGCCAGCAGCGTAGGGGCCGAGAATAATTCACCCCTCCACTTT.

CDR3 bases: TGTGCCAGCAGTTTGATTCAGTCCGGGTACGAGCAGTACTTC. Its translation: CASSLIQSGYEQYF. The rearrangement uses TRBV28 and TRBJ2-7; the D is unclear. The V gene's germline CDR1 is MDHEN and CDR2 SYDVKM. The CDR3 has 14 residues. Trimming left V 3 bases short and J 4 bases short, with 13 bases between.

The chain uses TRBV6-5 and TRBJ1-5; a possible D gene is TRBD1 (6 bases). The CDR3 has 12 amino acids. Trimming shortened V by 7 bases and J by 11 bases, and 15 bases separated the two germline ends. Looked up from germline, CDR1 is MNHEY and CDR2 is SVGAGI. Here the CDR3 DNA reads TGTGCCAGCACCGGGCCCTCAGGGGCCCAGCATTTT. It codes for CASTGPSGAQHF.

The chain uses TRBV4-2 and TRBJ1-2; D remains unclear. Germline CDR1 reads LGHNA; CDR2 reads YNFKEQ. Between the trimmed V and J ends, which lost 2 bases and 3 bases, there was a span of 1 base. The CDR3 runs 11 residues. For the CDR3, the DNA is TGTGCCAGCAGCCAACACTATGGCTACACCTTC. Translating it yields CASSQHYGYTF.

This clone was found a few times. V gene TRBV6-1 combines with J gene TRBJ2-7; 11 nucleotides align to TRBD2. From germline, CDR1 is MNHNS and CDR2 SASEGT. V lost 9 bases, J lost 0 bases, and 4 bases stayed unmatched. CDR3 length equals 14 residues. DNA for the CDR3: TGTGCCAGTCACCTAGCGGGGGGCTCCTACGAGCAGTACTTC. Its translation: CASHLAGGSYEQYF.

The count of this clone is one. The chain uses TRBV5-1 and TRBJ2-7; 7 bases match TRBD1. This CDR3 contains 14 residues. The trim removed 1 base at V and 5 bases at J, leaving 6 bases unmatched. In germline, CDR1 is SGHRS, CDR2 YFSETQ. The DNA for the CDR3 is TGCGCCAGCAGCTTGTCCGGGACAGTCAACGAGCAGTACTTC. Protein product: CASSLSGTVNEQYF.

This chain links TRBV7-2 with TRBJ2-3, with D unresolved. Between the trimmed V and J ends, which lost 0 bases and 3 bases, there was a span of 1 base. This CDR3 comprises 12 residues. The germline V gene has CDR1 SGHTA and CDR2 FQGNSA. In nucleotides, the CDR3 is TGTGCCAGCAGCTTAGCGACAGATACGCAGTATTTT. It specifies CASSLATDTQYF.

The CDR3 loop reads CASSGQTNSPLHF. The CDR3 DNA follows: TGTGCCTCTTCGGGACAGACTAATTCACCCCTCCACTTT. The chain carries TRBV18 and TRBJ1-6; the match to TRBD1 covers 7 bases. Germline-derived CDR1 and CDR2 are KGHSH and LQKENI. This CDR3 is built from 13 residues. V shed 11 bases, J shed 6 bases, and the junction held 7 bases outside the gene matches.

The chain joins TRBV30 to TRBJ1-5; possible D gene TRBD1, 6 bases. CDR1 and CDR2 (germline): GTSNPN, SVGIG (reference sequence). V was shortened by 3 bases and J by 2 bases, with 14 bases between the two germline ends. The CDR3 totals 15 residues. DNA of the CDR3: TGTGCCTGGAGGGGGAAGGGGGAGGGCAATCAGCCCCAGCATTTT. Protein sequence: CAWRGKGEGNQPQHF.

The rearrangement joins TRBV15 to TRBJ2-2; perhaps TRBD2 as D (6 bases). Germline assignment: CDR1 LNHNV and CDR2 YYDKDF (reference sequence). V was cut by 0 bases and J by 2 bases, with 10 bases left in between. The CDR3 runs 16 residues. The CDR3 DNA is TGTGCCACCAGCAGAGAGGCGGGGAGTAACACCGGGGAGCTGTTTTTT. Translating gives CATSREAGSNTGELFF.